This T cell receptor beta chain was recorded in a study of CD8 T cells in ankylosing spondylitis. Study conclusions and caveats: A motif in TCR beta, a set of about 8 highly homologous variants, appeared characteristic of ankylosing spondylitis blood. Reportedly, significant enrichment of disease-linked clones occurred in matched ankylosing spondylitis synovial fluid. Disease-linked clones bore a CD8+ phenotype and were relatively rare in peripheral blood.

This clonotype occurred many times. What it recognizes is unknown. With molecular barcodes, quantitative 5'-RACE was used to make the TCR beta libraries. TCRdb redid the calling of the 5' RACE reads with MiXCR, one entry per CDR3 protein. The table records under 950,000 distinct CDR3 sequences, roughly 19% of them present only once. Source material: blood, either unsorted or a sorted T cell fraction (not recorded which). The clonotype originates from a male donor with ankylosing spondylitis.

The DNA for the CDR3 is TGTGCCAGCAGCCCCACATGGAACACCGGGGAGCTGTTTTTT. It yields the protein CASSPTWNTGELFF. The V and J genes are TRBV12-3 or TRBV12-4 and TRBJ2-2, with D hard to call. The V gene lost 6 bases and the J gene lost 1 base, with 9 bases spanning the gap. The CDR3 is made up of 14 amino acids.